This T cell receptor (beta chain) comes out of a study of T-cell memory formation after mild COVID-19. TCRdb re-derived calls from the 5' RACE reads in MiXCR, one entry per CDR3 protein. The sample holds 40,000 to 45,000 distinct CDR3 sequences, 7.3% seen once. The CDR3 spans 13 residues. The germline V gene encodes CDR1 GTSNPN and CDR2 SVGIG (reference sequence). The ends were cut back, 0 bases at V and 5 bases at J, with 10 bases in the middle. The origin of this receptor is a man aged 18-30 years who had mild COVID-19 (a few samples of this study predate the infection). Cell type and time point are not known. V and J are TRBV30 and TRBJ2-5; possibly TRBD1 for D (5 bases). The specimen was PBMCs or a T cell subset sorted from them (not recorded which). CDR3 coding DNA: TGTGCCTGGAGTGTTGGGGCCTGGGAGACCCAGTACTTC. It specifies CAWSVGAWETQYF.